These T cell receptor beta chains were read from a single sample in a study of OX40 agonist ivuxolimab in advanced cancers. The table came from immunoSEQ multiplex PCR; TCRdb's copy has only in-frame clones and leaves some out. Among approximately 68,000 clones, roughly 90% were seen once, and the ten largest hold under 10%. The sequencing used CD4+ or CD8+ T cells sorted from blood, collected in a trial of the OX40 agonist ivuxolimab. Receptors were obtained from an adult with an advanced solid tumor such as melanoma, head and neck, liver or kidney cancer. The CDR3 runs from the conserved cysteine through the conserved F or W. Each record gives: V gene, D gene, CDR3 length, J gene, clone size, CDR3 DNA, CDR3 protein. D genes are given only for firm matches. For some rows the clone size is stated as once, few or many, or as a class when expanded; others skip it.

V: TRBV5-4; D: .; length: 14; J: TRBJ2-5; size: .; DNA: TGTGCCAGCAGCTTTCCGGGCTACCAAGGGACCCAGTACTTC; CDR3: CASSFPGYQGTQYF
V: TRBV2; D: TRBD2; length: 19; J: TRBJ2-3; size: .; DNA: TGTGCCAGCAGTGAAGAACTCCCCTTAGCGGGGGGATCCACAGATACGCAGTATTTT; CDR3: CASSEELPLAGGSTDTQYF
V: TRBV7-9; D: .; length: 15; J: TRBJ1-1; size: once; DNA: TGTGCCAGCAGCTTAGCCCTTGGGGTGAACACTGAAGCTTTCTTT; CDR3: CASSLALGVNTEAFF
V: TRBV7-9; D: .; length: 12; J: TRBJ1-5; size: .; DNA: TGTGCCAGCAGCCCAGGGGCCCAGCCCCAGCATTTT; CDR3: CASSPGAQPQHF
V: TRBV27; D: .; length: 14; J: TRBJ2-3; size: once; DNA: TGTGCCAGCAGTTTCAATTTAAACCCGGGTACGCAGTATTTT; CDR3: CASSFNLNPGTQYF
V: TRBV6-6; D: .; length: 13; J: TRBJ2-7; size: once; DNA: TGTGCCAGCAGTTACTCAGGAGGGCTTGAGCAGTACTTC; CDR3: CASSYSGGLEQYF
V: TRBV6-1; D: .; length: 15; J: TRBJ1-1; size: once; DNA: TGTGCCAGCAGTGCCGCGCGAGGCGGGGGGACTGAAGCTTTCTTT; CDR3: CASSAARGGGTEAFF
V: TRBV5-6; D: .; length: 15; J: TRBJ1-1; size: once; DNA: TGTGCCAGCAGTGGAACGGGACCCGTGAACACTGAAGCTTTCTTT; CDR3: CASSGTGPVNTEAFF
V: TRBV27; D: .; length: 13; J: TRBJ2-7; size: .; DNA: TGTGCCAGCAGCCACAGGGCCTCCTACGAGCAGTACTTC; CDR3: CASSHRASYEQYF
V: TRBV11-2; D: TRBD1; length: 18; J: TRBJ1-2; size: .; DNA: TGTGCCAGCAGCTTAGACTCAGGTGGACAGGGGGCGTTCTATGGCTACACCTTC; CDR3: CASSLDSGGQGAFYGYTF
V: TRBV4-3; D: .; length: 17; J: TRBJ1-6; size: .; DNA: TGCGCCAGCAGCCAAGATTTCAGGGTCGAGGGGGATTCACCCCTCCACTTT; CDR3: CASSQDFRVEGDSPLHF
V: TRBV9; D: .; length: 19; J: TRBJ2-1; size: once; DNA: TGTGCCAGCAGCGTAGCTACCGAGATTAGGGACGGAACTGCGGGTGAGCAGTTCTTC; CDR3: CASSVATEIRDGTAGEQFF
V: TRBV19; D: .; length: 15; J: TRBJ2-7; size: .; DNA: TGTGCCAGTAGTATCCGCCCGGACACCCCCTACGAGCAGTACTTC; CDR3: CASSIRPDTPYEQYF
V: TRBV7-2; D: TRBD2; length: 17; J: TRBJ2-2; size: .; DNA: TGTGCCAGCAGCCCGAGACTAGCGGGGGGGTTGTCAGGGGAGCTGTTTTTT; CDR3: CASSPRLAGGLSGELFF
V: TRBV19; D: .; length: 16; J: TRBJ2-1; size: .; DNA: TGTGCCAGTAGTATGGCCGTTGGCAGCTCCTACAATGAGCAGTTCTTC; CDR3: CASSMAVGSSYNEQFF
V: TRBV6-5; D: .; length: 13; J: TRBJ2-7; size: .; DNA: TGTGCCAGCAGACCGGGGCCGGCGTACGAGCAGTACTTC; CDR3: CASRPGPAYEQYF
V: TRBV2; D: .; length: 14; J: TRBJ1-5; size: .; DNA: TGTGCCAGCAGTGAATGGAAGACGAATCAGCCCCAGCATTTT; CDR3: CASSEWKTNQPQHF
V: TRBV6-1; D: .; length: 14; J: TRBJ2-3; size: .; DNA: TGTGCCACCACCACCTATAGAGTCACAGATACGCAGTATTTT; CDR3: CATTTYRVTDTQYF
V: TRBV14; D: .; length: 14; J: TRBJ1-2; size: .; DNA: TGTGCCAGCAGCCAAGATTTCGGGGGCTATGGCTACACCTTC; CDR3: CASSQDFGGYGYTF
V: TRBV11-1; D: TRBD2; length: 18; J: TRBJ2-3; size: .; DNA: TGTGCCAGCAGCTATTCACTAGCGGGGCCCACAAGTAGCGATACGCAGTATTTT; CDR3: CASSYSLAGPTSSDTQYF
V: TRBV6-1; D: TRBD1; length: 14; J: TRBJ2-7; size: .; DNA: TGTGCCAGCAGTGAGTGGACAGGGATATACGAGCAGTACTTC; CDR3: CASSEWTGIYEQYF
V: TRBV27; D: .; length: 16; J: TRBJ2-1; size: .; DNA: TGTGCCAGCAGTTTGGGATCCTTTGAGTCCTACAATGAGCAGTTCTTC; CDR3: CASSLGSFESYNEQFF
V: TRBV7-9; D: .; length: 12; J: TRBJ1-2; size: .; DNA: TGTGCCAGCAGCTTAGGTCCGCTCGGCTACACCTTC; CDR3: CASSLGPLGYTF
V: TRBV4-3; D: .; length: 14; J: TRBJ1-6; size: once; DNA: TGCGCCAGCAGCCAAGATTGGCAGAATTCACCCCTCCACTTT; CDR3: CASSQDWQNSPLHF
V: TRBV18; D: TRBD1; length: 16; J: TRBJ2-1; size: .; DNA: TGTGCCAGCTCACCACCCACAGGGGATCCCTACAATGAGCAGTTCTTC; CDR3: CASSPPTGDPYNEQFF
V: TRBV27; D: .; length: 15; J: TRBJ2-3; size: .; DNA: TGTGCCAGCAGTTTTGTCGGAGGCATCACAGATACGCAGTATTTT; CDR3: CASSFVGGITDTQYF
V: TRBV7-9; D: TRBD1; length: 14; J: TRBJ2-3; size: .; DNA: TGTGCCACCCCGCAGGGGGCTAGGGCAGATACGCAGTATTTT; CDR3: CATPQGARADTQYF
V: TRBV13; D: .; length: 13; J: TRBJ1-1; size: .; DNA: TGTGCCAGCAGCTTACGGGGGAACACTGAAGCTTTCTTT; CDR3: CASSLRGNTEAFF
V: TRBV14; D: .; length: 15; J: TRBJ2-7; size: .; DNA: TGTGCCAGCAGCCAAGAAAACGGTAACTCCTACGAGCAGTACTTC; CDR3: CASSQENGNSYEQYF
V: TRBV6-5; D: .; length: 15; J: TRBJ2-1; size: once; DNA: TGTGCCAGCAGTTACTCCCGGACAGCCTACAATGAGCAGTTCTTC; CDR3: CASSYSRTAYNEQFF
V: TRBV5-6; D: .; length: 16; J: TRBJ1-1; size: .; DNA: TGTGCCAGCAGCTTGGTTCTTTGGGAGTCGGACACTGAAGCTTTCTTT; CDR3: CASSLVLWESDTEAFF
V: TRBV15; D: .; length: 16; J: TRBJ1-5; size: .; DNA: TGTGCCACCAGCATCGGGCGCCTGGTTGGCAATCAGCCCCAGCATTTT; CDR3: CATSIGRLVGNQPQHF
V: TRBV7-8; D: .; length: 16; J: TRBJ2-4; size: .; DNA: TGTGCCAGCAGCTTAGCGCAAGTGTTTGCCAAAAACATTCAGTACTTC; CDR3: CASSLAQVFAKNIQYF
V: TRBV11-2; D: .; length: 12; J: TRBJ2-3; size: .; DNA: TGTGCCAGCAGCTTAATGACCGATACGCAGTATTTT; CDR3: CASSLMTDTQYF
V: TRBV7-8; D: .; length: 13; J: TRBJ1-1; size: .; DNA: TGTGCCAGCAGCTTACTCGAACAGGCTGAAGCTTTCTTT; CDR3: CASSLLEQAEAFF
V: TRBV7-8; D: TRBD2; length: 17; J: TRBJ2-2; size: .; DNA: TGTGCCAGCAGCCCTTGGACTAGCGGGGACATCACCGGGGAGCTGTTTTTT; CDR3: CASSPWTSGDITGELFF